A selection of T cell receptor beta chains follows, all from one sample in a study of T cell repertoires in ileal Crohn's disease. TCRdb's table, derived via immunoSEQ multiplex PCR, lists solely in-frame clones and lacks some. The data hold some 4,000 clones, with around three quarters observed a single time. Sequenced material: ileal tissue. The receptors shown here come from an adult with Crohn's disease. The CDR3 runs from the conserved cysteine through the conserved F or W. Each record gives: clone size, V gene, J gene, D gene, CDR3 protein, CDR3 DNA. A D gene is named only where the DNA matches it firmly. Rows give clone size only sometimes, using once, few, many, or a class for an expanded clone.

clone size: NA; V gene: TRBV19; J gene: TRBJ2-5; D gene: NA; CDR3 protein: CASSIGNQETQYF; CDR3 DNA: TGTGCCAGTAGTATAGGTAACCAAGAGACCCAGTACTTC
clone size: NA; V gene: TRBV11-1; J gene: TRBJ1-1; D gene: NA; CDR3 protein: CASRLTAPNTEAFF; CDR3 DNA: TGTGCCAGCAGACTGACAGCTCCGAACACTGAAGCTTTCTTT
clone size: NA; V gene: TRBV7-9; J gene: TRBJ2-1; D gene: TRBD2; CDR3 protein: CASSLFTSGRSRDEQFF; CDR3 DNA: TGTGCCAGCAGCTTATTTACTAGCGGGAGATCTAGGGATGAGCAGTTCTTC
clone size: NA; V gene: TRBV5-5; J gene: TRBJ1-4; D gene: TRBD1; CDR3 protein: CASSPLTGGKEKLFF; CDR3 DNA: TGTGCCAGCAGCCCATTGACAGGGGGAAAAGAAAAACTGTTTTTT
clone size: few; V gene: TRBV16; J gene: TRBJ1-5; D gene: NA; CDR3 protein: CASSPSQPEQPQHF; CDR3 DNA: TGTGCCAGCAGCCCCTCACAGCCCGAGCAGCCCCAGCATTTT
clone size: few; V gene: TRBV27; J gene: TRBJ1-4; D gene: TRBD1; CDR3 protein: CASSLSRQGNEKLFF; CDR3 DNA: TGTGCCAGCAGTTTATCGCGACAGGGGAATGAAAAACTGTTTTTT
clone size: NA; V gene: TRBV5-4; J gene: TRBJ1-1; D gene: NA; CDR3 protein: CASRPTGGDTEAFF; CDR3 DNA: TGTGCCAGCAGACCTACGGGGGGCGACACTGAAGCTTTCTTT
clone size: NA; V gene: TRBV7-8; J gene: TRBJ2-1; D gene: NA; CDR3 protein: CASSLVGSGNEQFF; CDR3 DNA: TGTGCCAGCAGCTTAGTCGGTAGCGGTAATGAGCAGTTCTTC
clone size: NA; V gene: TRBV27; J gene: TRBJ1-5; D gene: NA; CDR3 protein: CASSLYLGQPQHF; CDR3 DNA: TGTGCCAGCAGTTTATATTTGGGCCAGCCCCAGCATTTT
clone size: NA; V gene: TRBV19; J gene: TRBJ2-2; D gene: NA; CDR3 protein: CASSVKTSSGAGELFF; CDR3 DNA: TGTGCCAGTAGTGTCAAAACTAGTTCGGGGGCCGGGGAGCTGTTTTTT
clone size: NA; V gene: TRBV9; J gene: TRBJ1-2; D gene: TRBD1; CDR3 protein: CASSAGTVDYTF; CDR3 DNA: TGTGCCAGCAGCGCCGGGACAGTAGACTACACCTTC
clone size: NA; V gene: TRBV2; J gene: TRBJ1-2; D gene: NA; CDR3 protein: CASILGRVTNYGYTF; CDR3 DNA: TGTGCCAGCATTCTAGGCCGGGTGACTAACTATGGCTACACCTTC
clone size: NA; V gene: TRBV5-1; J gene: TRBJ2-1; D gene: TRBD1; CDR3 protein: CASSFQGASYNEQFF; CDR3 DNA: TGCGCCAGCAGCTTTCAGGGGGCCTCCTACAATGAGCAGTTCTTC
clone size: NA; V gene: TRBV30; J gene: TRBJ2-3; D gene: NA; CDR3 protein: CAWRPLADPTDTQYF; CDR3 DNA: TGTGCCTGGAGACCGCTAGCAGACCCCACAGATACGCAGTATTTT
clone size: NA; V gene: TRBV5-1; J gene: TRBJ2-2; D gene: TRBD1; CDR3 protein: CASSSDRPGELFF; CDR3 DNA: TGCGCCAGCAGCTCGGACAGGCCCGGGGAGCTGTTTTTT
clone size: NA; V gene: TRBV6-6; J gene: TRBJ2-7; D gene: NA; CDR3 protein: CASSYSRDRLSYEQYF; CDR3 DNA: TGTGCCAGCAGTTACTCGCGGGACAGATTGTCCTACGAGCAGTACTTC
clone size: NA; V gene: TRBV2; J gene: TRBJ1-2; D gene: NA; CDR3 protein: CASSPGFYGYTF; CDR3 DNA: TGTGCCAGCAGCCCGGGATTTTATGGCTACACCTTC
clone size: NA; V gene: TRBV7-2; J gene: TRBJ2-7; D gene: TRBD2; CDR3 protein: CASSLTGGQYEQYF; CDR3 DNA: TGTGCCAGCAGCCTAACGGGGGGGCAATACGAGCAGTACTTC
clone size: NA; V gene: TRBV27; J gene: TRBJ1-1; D gene: TRBD1; CDR3 protein: CASSLNRGNTEAFF; CDR3 DNA: TGTGCCAGCAGTCTCAACAGGGGAAACACTGAAGCTTTCTTT
clone size: NA; V gene: TRBV10-2; J gene: TRBJ2-2; D gene: NA; CDR3 protein: CASSERGPPGELFF; CDR3 DNA: TGCGCCAGCAGTGAAAGGGGCCCCCCGGGGGAGCTGTTTTTT
clone size: large; V gene: TRBV15; J gene: TRBJ2-2; D gene: TRBD1; CDR3 protein: CATSRGGTGVTGELFF; CDR3 DNA: TGTGCCACCAGCAGAGGAGGGACAGGGGTCACCGGGGAGCTGTTTTTT
clone size: NA; V gene: TRBV5-1; J gene: TRBJ2-3; D gene: NA; CDR3 protein: CASSDGVSTDTQYF; CDR3 DNA: TGCGCCAGCAGCGACGGGGTTAGCACAGATACGCAGTATTTT
clone size: once; V gene: TRBV18; J gene: TRBJ2-2; D gene: NA; CDR3 protein: CASSPRQNTGELFF; CDR3 DNA: TGTGCCAGCTCACCCCGACAGAACACCGGGGAGCTGTTTTTT
clone size: NA; V gene: TRBV30; J gene: TRBJ1-5; D gene: TRBD1; CDR3 protein: CACPLPRQGSNQPQHF; CDR3 DNA: TGTGCCTGCCCCCTCCCCCGACAGGGCAGCAATCAGCCCCAGCATTTT
clone size: NA; V gene: TRBV27; J gene: TRBJ2-7; D gene: NA; CDR3 protein: CASSLGQVPTYEQYF; CDR3 DNA: TGTGCCAGCAGTTTAGGGCAGGTCCCTACCTACGAGCAGTACTTC
clone size: once; V gene: TRBV5-1; J gene: TRBJ1-6; D gene: NA; CDR3 protein: CASSLEGQARGNSPLHF; CDR3 DNA: TGCGCCAGCAGCTTGGAGGGCCAGGCAAGGGGTAATTCACCCCTCCACTTT
clone size: once; V gene: TRBV2; J gene: TRBJ2-3; D gene: TRBD2; CDR3 protein: CASSPTGLAGTDTQYF; CDR3 DNA: TGTGCCAGCAGTCCCACGGGACTAGCCGGCACAGATACGCAGTATTTT
clone size: NA; V gene: TRBV6-4; J gene: TRBJ1-5; D gene: NA; CDR3 protein: CASSVTAGAQPQHF; CDR3 DNA: TGTGCCAGCAGTGTAACGGCAGGGGCCCAGCCCCAGCATTTT
clone size: NA; V gene: TRBV6-5; J gene: TRBJ1-5; D gene: NA; CDR3 protein: CASSYTSEQPQHF; CDR3 DNA: TGTGCCAGCAGTTACACGTCAGAACAGCCCCAGCATTTT
clone size: NA; V gene: TRBV12-5; J gene: TRBJ1-1; D gene: NA; CDR3 protein: CASSPRVTEAFF; CDR3 DNA: TGTGCTAGTTCTCCCAGGGTAACTGAAGCTTTCTTT
clone size: large; V gene: TRBV6-1; J gene: TRBJ1-2; D gene: NA; CDR3 protein: CASSEGWGGNYGYTF; CDR3 DNA: TGTGCCAGCAGTGAAGGTTGGGGCGGAAACTATGGCTACACCTTC